The rows below give T cell receptor beta chains drawn from one sample of a study of cytomegalovirus exposure and HLA in healthy donors. Sequencing was performed with immunoSEQ multiplex PCR; in TCRdb, only in-frame clones are kept and a portion is missing. The sample consists of about 55,000 clones, approximately 71% of them appearing once. Sequencing used PBMCs. These receptors were taken from a middle-aged man in good health and CMV-seropositive. CDR3s include the opening cysteine and the closing phenylalanine or tryptophan. Fields, in order: V gene, J gene, clone size, D gene, CDR3 DNA, CDR3 protein. A D gene is named only where the DNA matches it firmly. The size of a clone is reported for some rows only, either as once, few or many, or as a class for expanded clones.

v_call: TRBV5-1; j_call: TRBJ2-2; clone_size: once; d_call: TRBD2; cdr3_nt: TGCGCCAGCAGCTTACTAAGACTAGCGGGGGGCTCCGGGGAGCTGTTTTTT; cdr3_aa: CASSLLRLAGGSGELFF
v_call: TRBV6-5; j_call: TRBJ2-7; clone_size: NA; d_call: NA; cdr3_nt: TGTGCCAGCAGAGACCGGGACAAATTCTACGAGCAGTACTTC; cdr3_aa: CASRDRDKFYEQYF
v_call: TRBV10-1; j_call: TRBJ1-2; clone_size: once; d_call: TRBD1; cdr3_nt: TGCGCCAGCAGTACCGACGACAGGGTGATTAGGGATGGCTACACCTTC; cdr3_aa: CASSTDDRVIRDGYTF
v_call: TRBV19; j_call: TRBJ1-6; clone_size: NA; d_call: TRBD1; cdr3_nt: TGTGCCAGTAGTATAGGGGACAGTTATTCACCCCTCCACTTT; cdr3_aa: CASSIGDSYSPLHF
v_call: TRBV5-1; j_call: TRBJ1-2; clone_size: few; d_call: NA; cdr3_nt: TGCGCCAGCAGCAACCGTCGACAGGAGATTTACTATGGCTACACCTTC; cdr3_aa: CASSNRRQEIYYGYTF
v_call: TRBV6-5; j_call: TRBJ2-2; clone_size: NA; d_call: NA; cdr3_nt: TGTGCCAGCAGTTACTCTGTCAGGGGAAGAACCGGGGAGCTGTTTTTT; cdr3_aa: CASSYSVRGRTGELFF
v_call: TRBV10-3; j_call: TRBJ1-6; clone_size: NA; d_call: NA; cdr3_nt: TGTGCCATCAGTGCTCCGGGCCGGGGGAGTTCACCCCTCCACTTT; cdr3_aa: CAISAPGRGSSPLHF
v_call: TRBV5-6; j_call: TRBJ1-4; clone_size: NA; d_call: TRBD1; cdr3_nt: TGTGCCAGCAGCTTAGGGACAGGGGTAGGTGAAAAACTGTTTTTT; cdr3_aa: CASSLGTGVGEKLFF
v_call: TRBV15; j_call: TRBJ2-7; clone_size: NA; d_call: TRBD2; cdr3_nt: TGTGCCACCAGCAGGGAAATAGCGGGAGACGAGCAGTACTTC; cdr3_aa: CATSREIAGDEQYF
v_call: TRBV30; j_call: TRBJ1-5; clone_size: NA; d_call: TRBD1; cdr3_nt: TGTGCCTGGAGCCCAACGACAGGGGGACTAAGACGGGTGAGCAATCAGCCCCAGCATTTT; cdr3_aa: CAWSPTTGGLRRVSNQPQHF
v_call: TRBV7-9; j_call: TRBJ2-3; clone_size: NA; d_call: TRBD2; cdr3_nt: TGTGCCAGCAGCTTAGGGACTAGCGGGGCGGATACGCAGTATTTT; cdr3_aa: CASSLGTSGADTQYF
v_call: TRBV2; j_call: TRBJ1-1; clone_size: NA; d_call: NA; cdr3_nt: TGTGCCAGCAGCCCCAGACAGGAATATGAAGCTTTCTTT; cdr3_aa: CASSPRQEYEAFF
v_call: TRBV13; j_call: TRBJ2-3; clone_size: NA; d_call: NA; cdr3_nt: TGTGCCAGCGGAGTGAAGGCAGGGGGCACAGATACGCAGTATTTT; cdr3_aa: CASGVKAGGTDTQYF
v_call: TRBV7-2; j_call: TRBJ1-5; clone_size: few; d_call: NA; cdr3_nt: TGTGCCAGCAGCTTAGAAAGGGGGTTGAAGCCCCAGCATTTT; cdr3_aa: CASSLERGLKPQHF
v_call: TRBV4-2; j_call: TRBJ2-2; clone_size: NA; d_call: NA; cdr3_nt: TGTGCCAGCACCCTCACCGGGGAGCTGTTTTTT; cdr3_aa: CASTLTGELFF
v_call: TRBV4-2; j_call: TRBJ2-3; clone_size: NA; d_call: NA; cdr3_nt: TGTGCCAGCAGCCAAGGGGGGAGGGATACGCAGTATTTT; cdr3_aa: CASSQGGRDTQYF
v_call: TRBV9; j_call: TRBJ1-2; clone_size: NA; d_call: NA; cdr3_nt: TGTGCCAGCAGCTCAGGGGAGTTCCACTATGGCTACACCTTC; cdr3_aa: CASSSGEFHYGYTF
v_call: TRBV30; j_call: TRBJ1-4; clone_size: NA; d_call: NA; cdr3_nt: TGTGCCTGGAGTCTCGGTTCTCGGGAAAAACTGTTTTTT; cdr3_aa: CAWSLGSREKLFF
v_call: TRBV4-2; j_call: TRBJ1-4; clone_size: NA; d_call: NA; cdr3_nt: TGTGCCAGCAGCCAGCGAGGGGGTAATGAAAAACTGTTTTTT; cdr3_aa: CASSQRGGNEKLFF
v_call: TRBV28; j_call: TRBJ1-1; clone_size: NA; d_call: NA; cdr3_nt: TGTGCCAGCAGTTCAGGGGTGACTGAAGCTTTCTTT; cdr3_aa: CASSSGVTEAFF
v_call: TRBV2; j_call: TRBJ2-3; clone_size: NA; d_call: NA; cdr3_nt: TGTGCCACTTCGGTTCGCACCACAGATACGCAGTATTTT; cdr3_aa: CATSVRTTDTQYF
v_call: TRBV7-9; j_call: TRBJ2-3; clone_size: NA; d_call: NA; cdr3_nt: TGTGCCAGCAGCTTACAGAAAGATACGCAGTATTTT; cdr3_aa: CASSLQKDTQYF
v_call: TRBV7-2; j_call: TRBJ2-2; clone_size: NA; d_call: TRBD2; cdr3_nt: TGTGCCAGCAGCTATGGGACTAGCACCGCCGGGGAGCTGTTTTTT; cdr3_aa: CASSYGTSTAGELFF
v_call: TRBV6-5; j_call: TRBJ1-2; clone_size: NA; d_call: NA; cdr3_nt: TGTGCCAGCAGTTACAAGGGAGGCGGCTACACCTTC; cdr3_aa: CASSYKGGGYTF
v_call: TRBV7-2; j_call: TRBJ2-1; clone_size: few; d_call: NA; cdr3_nt: TGTGCCAGCAGCTCCCAGGGCCGGGAGCAGTTCTTC; cdr3_aa: CASSSQGREQFF
v_call: TRBV2; j_call: TRBJ2-1; clone_size: NA; d_call: NA; cdr3_nt: TGTGCCAGCAGACCAAGTAGGGGGGGGCACAATGAGCAGTTCTTC; cdr3_aa: CASRPSRGGHNEQFF